This record concerns one T cell receptor beta chain sequence. What it binds is unknown. These data are taken from a study of shared clonotypes between healthy human individuals. Study context: Samples came from a couple of female and a few male donors aged 18 to 49.

The study, taken as a whole, reports: Approximately 4.6% of naive CD4 clonotypes were common to a few donors.

Only Caucasian adults living in Nashville, Tennessee made up the donor group. Sequencing was performed with immunoSEQ multiplex PCR; in TCRdb, only in-frame clones are kept and a portion is missing. The sample holds roughly 1,100,000 clones, around 74% seen once. This TCR came from a man between 18 and 29 years old in good health. Material: memory CD4+ T cells sorted from blood. Subset in this sample: CD45RA-negative fraction.

Written as DNA, the CDR3 is TGCGCCAGCACCCGAGAGGGAGCGAACACCGGGGAGCTGTTTTTT. Protein product: CASTREGANTGELFF. The chain employs TRBV5-1 and TRBJ2-2; D is perhaps TRBD2 (5 bases). CDR3 size: 15 residues. The germline gives CDR1 SGHRS, CDR2 YFSETQ. V was shortened by 6 bases and J by 0 bases, with 12 bases between the two germline ends. Variable domain in full (rest from reference TRBV5-1 and TRBJ2-2): KAGVTQTPRYLIKTRGQQVTLSCSPISGHRSVSWYQQTPGQGLQFLFEYFSETQRNKGNFPGRFSGRQFSNSRSEMNVSTLELGDSALYLCASTREGANTGELFFGEGSRLTVL.